This T cell receptor beta chain was retrieved from a study of OX40 agonist ivuxolimab in advanced cancers. Overall study context: Intravenous ivuxolimab was administered to patients every 2 weeks at 0.01 to 10 mg/kg. Regarding the study as a whole: There was clonal expansion of CD4+ and CD8+ blood T cells by week 6 at 0.1 to 3.0 mg/kg.

It was autoimmune disease history or systemic immunosuppression that excluded patients. A note on this clone: What it recognizes is unknown.

Data came from immunoSEQ multiplex PCR; TCRdb stores just in-frame clones and leaves some out. The sample records some 98,000 clones, just under 85% being singletons. The specimen was CD4+ or CD8+ T cells sorted from blood, collected in a trial of the OX40 agonist ivuxolimab. The TCR sequence derives from an adult with an advanced solid tumor such as melanoma, head and neck, liver or kidney cancer.

This CDR3 reads CASSINIHNYGYTF. The CDR3 DNA reads TGTGCCAGTAGTATCAACATACATAACTATGGCTACACCTTC. The rearrangement uses TRBV19 and TRBJ1-2; no clear D. Trimming stripped 3 bases from V and 1 base from J, with 9 bases between. Germline CDR1 and CDR2: LNHDA and SQIVND (reference sequence). The CDR3 consists of 14 residues. Full variable domain (outside the CDR3, taken from reference TRBV19 and TRBJ1-2): DGGITQSPKYLFRKEGQNVTLSCEQNLNHDAMYWYRQDPGQGLRLIYYSQIVNDFQKGDIAEGYSVSREKKESFPLTVTSAQKNPTAFYLCASSINIHNYGYTFGSGTRLTVV.